This TCR beta chain was sequenced in a study of shared clonotypes between healthy human individuals. The CDR3 is made up of 14 amino acids. Germline V gives CDR1 MDHEN, CDR2 SYDVKM. V lost 4 bases and J lost 0, with 8 bases in between. The study separated CD4+ cells into CD45RA+ naive and CD45RA-negative memory subsets. Method: immunoSEQ multiplex PCR; TCRdb's copy keeps in-frame clones and lacks some. The sample holds approximately 2.4 million clones; almost 96% are singletons and the top ten take approximately 0.13%. This receptor was identified in a young man in good health. V usage is TRBV28 and J usage is TRBJ2-3; no definite D call. The source material was naive CD4+ T cells sorted from blood. Sample subset: CD45RA+ positively selected. The CDR3: CASSWAPSTDTQYF. The CDR3 coding sequence is TGTGCCAGCAGTTGGGCCCCTAGCACAGATACGCAGTATTTT. Variable domain in full (rest from reference TRBV28 and TRBJ2-3): DVKVTQSSRYLVKRTGEKVFLECVQDMDHENMFWYRQDPGLGLRLIYFSYDVKMKEKGDIPEGYSVSREKKERFSLILESASTNQTSMYLCASSWAPSTDTQYFGPGTRLTVL.